The rows below give T cell receptor beta chains drawn from one sample of a study of T cell changes during pregnancy in multiple sclerosis. Sequenced by immunoSEQ multiplex PCR; TCRdb stores in-frame clones only, minus some. Of about 36,000 clones listed, 93% are singletons. Sample: CD4+ T cells from peripheral blood mononuclear cells, taken in the first trimester of pregnancy. The receptors were gathered from a female donor with multiple sclerosis, enrolled in a pregnancy study. Each CDR3 is given with its conserved first and last residue. D genes are given only for firm matches. Size is stated for part of the rows, as once, few or many counts, or as a class when the clone is expanded.

clone size: .; J gene: TRBJ2-2; D gene: TRBD1; V gene: TRBV5-5; CDR3 protein: CASSLTGAYGELFF; CDR3 DNA: TGTGCCAGCAGCTTGACAGGGGCTTACGGGGAGCTGTTTTTT
clone size: .; J gene: TRBJ1-2; D gene: .; V gene: TRBV5-5; CDR3 protein: CASSWGDYGYTF; CDR3 DNA: TGTGCCAGCAGTTGGGGAGACTATGGCTACACCTTC
clone size: .; J gene: TRBJ1-5; D gene: .; V gene: TRBV7-8; CDR3 protein: CASSLGAQDQPQHF; CDR3 DNA: TGTGCCAGCAGCTTAGGGGCACAAGATCAGCCCCAGCATTTT
clone size: .; J gene: TRBJ1-6; D gene: TRBD1; V gene: TRBV6-5; CDR3 protein: CASSIGTVYNSPLHF; CDR3 DNA: TGTGCCAGCAGCATCGGGACAGTCTATAATTCACCCCTCCACTTT
clone size: .; J gene: TRBJ1-3; D gene: .; V gene: TRBV7-8; CDR3 protein: CASSLGGSGNTIYF; CDR3 DNA: TGTGCCAGCAGCTTAGGCGGCTCTGGAAACACCATATATTTT
clone size: .; J gene: TRBJ1-1; D gene: .; V gene: TRBV2; CDR3 protein: CASSERLRQNTEAFF; CDR3 DNA: TGTGCCAGCAGTGAAAGGCTCAGGCAGAACACTGAAGCTTTCTTT
clone size: once; J gene: TRBJ2-1; D gene: TRBD2; V gene: TRBV5-5; CDR3 protein: CASSLVAGGPNEQFF; CDR3 DNA: TGTGCCAGCAGCTTGGTGGCGGGGGGTCCCAATGAGCAGTTCTTC
clone size: .; J gene: TRBJ1-2; D gene: .; V gene: TRBV9; CDR3 protein: CASSVNPSDSYGYTF; CDR3 DNA: TGTGCCAGCAGCGTAAACCCCTCCGACAGCTATGGCTACACCTTC
clone size: .; J gene: TRBJ2-2; D gene: .; V gene: TRBV30; CDR3 protein: CAWNPGTGELFF; CDR3 DNA: TGTGCCTGGAACCCGGGCACCGGGGAGCTGTTTTTT
clone size: .; J gene: TRBJ2-3; D gene: TRBD2; V gene: TRBV10-3; CDR3 protein: CAIRPLAGGGATDTQYF; CDR3 DNA: TGTGCCATCAGACCCTTGGCTGGCGGGGGGGCGACAGATACGCAGTATTTT
clone size: .; J gene: TRBJ2-2; D gene: .; V gene: TRBV2; CDR3 protein: CASSGTSGTGELFF; CDR3 DNA: TGTGCCAGCAGTGGGACTTCGGGCACCGGGGAGCTGTTTTTT
clone size: .; J gene: TRBJ2-7; D gene: TRBD1; V gene: TRBV7-6; CDR3 protein: CASSLPGQGSYEQYF; CDR3 DNA: TGTGCCAGCAGCTTACCTGGACAGGGCTCCTACGAGCAGTACTTC
clone size: .; J gene: TRBJ2-7; D gene: TRBD2; V gene: TRBV5-1; CDR3 protein: CASSRGSAYEQYF; CDR3 DNA: TGCGCCAGCAGCCGCGGGAGTGCCTACGAGCAGTACTTC
clone size: .; J gene: TRBJ2-2; D gene: .; V gene: TRBV29-1; CDR3 protein: CSARGLGADTNTGELFF; CDR3 DNA: TGCAGCGCTAGAGGGTTGGGGGCAGATACGAACACCGGGGAGCTGTTTTTT
clone size: .; J gene: TRBJ2-5; D gene: .; V gene: TRBV20-1; CDR3 protein: CSAHSRETQYF; CDR3 DNA: TGCAGTGCTCACTCTCGGGAGACCCAGTACTTC
clone size: once; J gene: TRBJ1-4; D gene: TRBD1; V gene: TRBV4-1; CDR3 protein: CASSPIGTGGPGLNEKLFF; CDR3 DNA: TGCGCCAGCAGCCCAATTGGGACAGGGGGCCCCGGGCTTAATGAAAAACTGTTTTTT
clone size: .; J gene: TRBJ2-7; D gene: .; V gene: TRBV6-5; CDR3 protein: CASSYFQARASYEQYF; CDR3 DNA: TGTGCCAGCAGTTACTTCCAAGCCAGGGCTTCCTACGAGCAGTACTTC
clone size: .; J gene: TRBJ1-6; D gene: TRBD1; V gene: TRBV7-2; CDR3 protein: CASSSSGTDYSPLHF; CDR3 DNA: TGTGCCAGCAGCTCTTCCGGGACAGACTATTCACCCCTCCACTTT
clone size: .; J gene: TRBJ2-2; D gene: TRBD2; V gene: TRBV19; CDR3 protein: CASSLRTSVAGELFF; CDR3 DNA: TGTGCCAGTAGTCTACGGACTAGCGTGGCCGGGGAGCTGTTTTTT
clone size: .; J gene: TRBJ2-7; D gene: TRBD2; V gene: TRBV9; CDR3 protein: CASSRGLAGEYSYEQYF; CDR3 DNA: TGTGCCAGCAGCCGAGGACTAGCGGGGGAATATAGCTACGAGCAGTACTTC
clone size: .; J gene: TRBJ2-5; D gene: .; V gene: TRBV7-2; CDR3 protein: CASAKGGRLETQYF; CDR3 DNA: TGTGCCAGCGCTAAGGGAGGCAGATTGGAGACCCAGTACTTC
clone size: .; J gene: TRBJ1-2; D gene: TRBD1; V gene: TRBV6-1; CDR3 protein: CAGRQGANYGYTF; CDR3 DNA: TGTGCCGGACGACAGGGTGCTAACTATGGCTACACCTTC
clone size: .; J gene: TRBJ1-1; D gene: TRBD1; V gene: TRBV28; CDR3 protein: CASRRTGNTEAFF; CDR3 DNA: TGTGCCAGCAGGAGGACAGGGAACACTGAAGCTTTCTTT
clone size: .; J gene: TRBJ2-3; D gene: TRBD1; V gene: TRBV25-1; CDR3 protein: CASSEPRTGGTDTQYF; CDR3 DNA: TGTGCCAGCAGTGAGCCTCGGACAGGGGGCACAGATACGCAGTATTTT
clone size: .; J gene: TRBJ2-3; D gene: TRBD2; V gene: TRBV7-8; CDR3 protein: CASSLVLGGAGGVNTQYF; CDR3 DNA: TGTGCCAGCAGCTTAGTACTCGGGGGAGCGGGGGGTGTGAATACGCAGTATTTT
clone size: .; J gene: TRBJ1-3; D gene: .; V gene: TRBV12-5; CDR3 protein: CASGLSGGRYSGNTIYF; CDR3 DNA: TGTGCTAGTGGTTTGAGCGGAGGTCGGTACTCTGGAAACACCATATATTTT
clone size: .; J gene: TRBJ2-5; D gene: TRBD1; V gene: TRBV7-3; CDR3 protein: CASSLTGTGWETQYF; CDR3 DNA: TGTGCCAGCAGCTTAACGGGGACAGGGTGGGAGACCCAGTACTTC
clone size: .; J gene: TRBJ2-2; D gene: TRBD2; V gene: TRBV15; CDR3 protein: CATSRDVSSLAGAAGELFF; CDR3 DNA: TGTGCCACCAGCAGAGATGTTTCCTCCCTAGCGGGAGCGGCCGGGGAGCTGTTTTTT
clone size: once; J gene: TRBJ1-4; D gene: TRBD1; V gene: TRBV7-8; CDR3 protein: CASSFVGTAPGYEKLFF; CDR3 DNA: TGTGCCAGCAGCTTCGTAGGGACAGCCCCGGGGTATGAAAAACTGTTTTTT
clone size: .; J gene: TRBJ1-4; D gene: .; V gene: TRBV6-6; CDR3 protein: CASSLTQGGEKLFF; CDR3 DNA: TGTGCCAGCAGCCTCACGCAGGGAGGTGAAAAACTGTTTTTT
clone size: .; J gene: TRBJ2-1; D gene: TRBD2; V gene: TRBV7-9; CDR3 protein: CASSPRGTSGRHEQFF; CDR3 DNA: TGTGCCAGCAGCCCGCGCGGGACTAGCGGGAGACATGAGCAGTTCTTC
clone size: .; J gene: TRBJ2-2; D gene: .; V gene: TRBV9; CDR3 protein: CASSVAGYGELFF; CDR3 DNA: TGTGCCAGCAGCGTAGCAGGTTACGGGGAGCTGTTTTTT
clone size: .; J gene: TRBJ2-2; D gene: TRBD2; V gene: TRBV6-1; CDR3 protein: CATGLAGGTGELFF; CDR3 DNA: TGTGCGACCGGACTAGCGGGGGGGACCGGGGAGCTGTTTTTT
clone size: .; J gene: TRBJ2-2; D gene: .; V gene: TRBV25-1; CDR3 protein: CASRKVTGNTGELFF; CDR3 DNA: TGTGCCAGCAGGAAGGTCACAGGGAACACCGGGGAGCTGTTTTTT
clone size: .; J gene: TRBJ2-2; D gene: .; V gene: TRBV7-3; CDR3 protein: CASSPRVATNTGELFF; CDR3 DNA: TGTGCCAGCAGCCCCAGGGTGGCGACGAACACCGGGGAGCTGTTTTTT
clone size: .; J gene: TRBJ1-2; D gene: TRBD1; V gene: TRBV5-1; CDR3 protein: CASSLGTGTGYGYTF; CDR3 DNA: TGCGCCAGCAGCTTGGGAACCGGGACAGGGTATGGCTACACCTTC
clone size: few; J gene: TRBJ2-7; D gene: TRBD2; V gene: TRBV5-1; CDR3 protein: CASSLQLAGGAYEQYF; CDR3 DNA: TGCGCCAGCAGCTTGCAGCTAGCGGGGGGGGCCTACGAGCAGTACTTC
clone size: .; J gene: TRBJ2-2; D gene: .; V gene: TRBV19; CDR3 protein: CASSMGPGLNTGELFF; CDR3 DNA: TGTGCCAGTAGTATGGGGCCAGGGTTAAACACCGGGGAGCTGTTTTTT
clone size: .; J gene: TRBJ2-7; D gene: TRBD2; V gene: TRBV28; CDR3 protein: CASSFSPTSFREYYEQYF; CDR3 DNA: TGTGCCAGCAGTTTTAGCCCGACTAGCTTTAGGGAATACTACGAGCAGTACTTC
clone size: .; J gene: TRBJ1-1; D gene: .; V gene: TRBV7-3; CDR3 protein: CASSSLGGMNTEAFF; CDR3 DNA: TGTGCCAGCAGCTCTCTGGGGGGGATGAACACTGAAGCTTTCTTT
clone size: .; J gene: TRBJ2-7; D gene: TRBD1; V gene: TRBV28; CDR3 protein: CASSIPGQTYEQYF; CDR3 DNA: TGTGCCAGCAGTATCCCGGGACAGACCTACGAGCAGTACTTC